This paragraph reports one T cell receptor (beta chain). Its antigen is not yet known. No much larger clone is present one base from it, and per-base qualities are unavailable. What the treatment or condition label conveys for this sample: allogeneic hematopoietic cell transplantation with graft depleted of TCRalphabeta T cells and CD19 B cells. The transplant recipients were children given TCRalphabeta/CD19-depleted allogeneic hematopoietic cell grafts. From a lookup of the germline V gene (reference sequence), CDR1 and CDR2 are DFQATT and SNEGSKA. From V the trimming removes 5 bases and from J it removes 3 bases, while the gene matches leave 5 bases of the junction unaccounted for. Including cysteine and phenylalanine, the CDR3 has 14 amino acids. The kept DNA is CDR3 alone, 42 bases in frame from the first base. This specimen belongs to a study of T-cell reconstitution after alpha-beta-depleted transplantation in children (dated by TCRdb to the mid-2010s). In terms of the full investigation: The study quantitatively tracked T-cell immune reconstitution after TCRalphabeta/CD19-depleted allogeneic hematopoietic cell transplantation in children using TCR repertoire profiling.

The library was obtained by PCR. The reads were generated on an Illumina HiSeq 2500. TCR libraries were prepared with molecular barcoding, using unique molecular identifiers to normalize TCRbeta repertoire quantification. In-frame beta chains were kept once TCRdb had trimmed the public reads at Q25 with fastp and called clones with MiXCR. One record per CDR3 amino acid sequence lists the most common genes and DNA. Counted in this sample were 200,000 to 250,000 distinct CDR3 sequences; 5.5% to 7% of them appeared once. Of the sample, about 6% falls within the top ten clones. Results and caveats for the whole study, not just this receptor: Over subsequent months, a decline in hyperexpanded clone frequencies was noted, and after one year, T-cell counts and TCRbeta diversity were mostly ascribed to newly produced T cells. The apparently early recovery of alphabetaT-cell counts about two months after transplant reportedly depended on only several hundred rapidly expanded clones that came from non-depleted graft cells. In some patients, the high TCRbeta diversity seen at day 60 was put down to recipient T cells and intrathymic progenitors that had survived conditioning.

The receptor was isolated from a boy between 2 and 10 years old with acute lymphoblastic leukemia, due to receive a stem cell transplant. The V gene is TRBV20-1 and the J gene is TRBJ2-5, with TRBD2 identical over 11 junction bases. The specimen comprised PBMCs, sampled before TCRalphabeta/CD19-depleted stem cell transplant. The sequence in DNA is TGCAGTGCTTCCGGGACTAGCGGAGAAGAGACCCAGTACTTC. Protein translation: CSASGTSGEETQYF.